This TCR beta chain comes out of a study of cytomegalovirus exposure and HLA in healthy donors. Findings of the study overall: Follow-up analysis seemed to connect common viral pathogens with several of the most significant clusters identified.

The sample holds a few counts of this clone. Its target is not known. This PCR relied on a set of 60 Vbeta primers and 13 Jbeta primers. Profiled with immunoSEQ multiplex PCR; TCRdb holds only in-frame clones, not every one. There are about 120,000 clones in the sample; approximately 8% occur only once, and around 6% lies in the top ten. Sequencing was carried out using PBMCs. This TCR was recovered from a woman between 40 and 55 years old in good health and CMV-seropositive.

Written as DNA, the CDR3 is TGTGCCAGTAGTATATTGGACAAGAATCAGCCCCAGCATTTT. The encoded protein is CASSILDKNQPQHF. The chain couples TRBV19 to TRBJ1-5; the D gene is possibly TRBD1 (5 bases). CDR3 length: 14 amino acids. Germline CDR1 and CDR2: LNHDA and SQIVND (reference sequence). The germline V and J ends were trimmed by 2 bases and 4 bases, with 9 bases remaining between them.